These 23 T cell receptor beta chains share one sample of origin, sequenced in a study of T cells in Graves' hyperthyroidism and ophthalmopathy (dated by TCRdb to about 2019). The library relied on multiplex PCR. The listed sequencing device is Illumina HiSeq 2000. Amplification of TCR beta CDR3 regions was carried out from RNA transcripts. For the first round of RT-PCR on the TCR CDR3, the HTBI primer set was used together with the Qiagen OneStep RT-PCR kit. The public reads were run again by TCRdb, first through fastp at Q25 and then through MiXCR, and only productive beta chains were kept. CDR3 protein duplicates are merged, each entry listing the most common genes and DNA. This sample has about 640,000 distinct CDR3 sequences in its table, and around 21% of those were observed once. Clones ranked in the top ten supply 34% of the sample. Sequencing used blood. The origin of the receptors is a man aged 25-45 years with Graves' ophthalmopathy.

Only a few counts were recorded for this clonotype. A read error may produce the germline difference seen at one junction end. CDR3 nucleotide sequence: TGTGCCAGCAACCCTACAGGGGGAGTGGAGACCCGGTACTTC. This gives the protein CASNPTGGVETRYF. This chain links TRBV6-1 with TRBJ2-5; 8 nucleotides line up with TRBD1. Germline-derived CDR1 and CDR2 are MNHNS and SASEGT. The CDR3 has 14 amino acids.

In its sample, this clonotype was seen many times. J is TRBJ2-7 and V is TRBV30; D not resolved. The V gene lost 4 bases and the J gene lost 1 base, with 14 bases spanning the gap. The CDR3 is 14 amino acids. Germline V gene lookup returns CDR1 GTSNPN and CDR2 SVGIG (reference sequence). CDR3 region: CAWIPKGGSYEQYF. CDR3 bases: TGTGCCTGGATCCCCAAGGGCGGATCCTACGAGCAGTACTTC.

This chain uses TRBV6-5 with TRBJ2-1; TRBD1 is a possible D gene (6 bases). V was pared by 1 base and J by 8 bases, with 12 bases between. Germline V lookup: CDR1 MNHEY, CDR2 SVGAGI. CDR3 length: 14 amino acids. CDR3 nucleotides: TGTGCCAGCAGTTACTTGGACAGCCGGCATGAGCAGTTCTTC. Translated: CASSYLDSRHEQFF.

This clonotype was counted between two and nine times. V usage is TRBV5-1 and J usage is TRBJ2-1; perhaps TRBD2 as D (6 bases). This CDR3 contains 19 residues. Germline CDR1 SGHRS, CDR2 YFSETQ. V was trimmed by 3 bases and J by 6 bases, leaving 28 bases between them. The CDR3 is CASSYGPPIRDSRSNEQFF. CDR3 bases: TGCGCCAGCAGCTACGGCCCGCCGATCCGGGACTCTCGCTCCAATGAGCAGTTCTTC.

In this sample, this clonotype turned up a few times. The V call is TRBV5-1, the J call TRBJ2-3; 7 nucleotides line up with TRBD1. V shed 3 bases, J shed 2 bases, and the junction held 9 bases outside the gene matches. Germline V gene lookup returns CDR1 SGHRS and CDR2 YFSETQ. The CDR3 consists of 16 residues. The CDR3 DNA follows: TGCGCCAGCAGCTCGTATCGGGACAGAAACACAGATACGCAGTATTTT. Amino acid sequence: CASSSYRDRNTDTQYF.

There are many counts of this clonotype. The chain links TRBV28 to TRBJ1-1, with D perhaps matching TRBD1 (5 bases). V dropped 8 bases and J dropped 2 bases, with 15 bases sitting between them. The CDR3 runs 14 residues. The germline V gene encodes CDR1 MDHEN and CDR2 SYDVKM. This chain's CDR3 is CASLSEGRNTEAFF. CDR3 nucleotide sequence: TGTGCCAGCCTTTCAGAGGGGAGAAACACTGAAGCTTTCTTT.

This chain joins TRBV29-1 and TRBJ2-7; 14 nucleotides align to TRBD2. The CDR3 consists of 14 residues. Germline CDR1 and CDR2: SQVTM and ANQGSEA. After removal of 7 bases from V and 7 bases from J, the junction contained 9 bases not matched to a gene. The CDR3 is CSARGGLAGVEQYF. CDR3 nucleotide sequence: TGCAGCGCCCGTGGGGGACTAGCGGGGGTGGAGCAGTACTTC.

The V and J genes are TRBV7-2 and TRBJ1-2; no clear D gene. The CDR3 is 12 residues long. The V end was cut by 5 bases, the J end by 8 bases, with 12 bases between. CDR1 and CDR2 (germline): SGHTA, FQGNSA. DNA for the CDR3: TGTGCCAGCAGCCCGGATGTTGGGGGCTACACCTTC. Translation: CASSPDVGGYTF.

This clonotype was counted at least ten times. V and J are TRBV28 and TRBJ1-5, with 7 bases aligning to TRBD1. Trimming cost V 3 bases and J 2 bases; bases outside gene matches: 7. Germline lookup yields CDR1 MDHEN and CDR2 SYDVKM. The CDR3 extends over 16 amino acids. CDR3 sequence reads: CASSLDPTGRNQPQHF. The CDR3 DNA reads TGTGCCAGCAGTTTGGACCCGACAGGGCGCAATCAGCCCCAGCATTTT.

The gene calls are TRBV6-1 and TRBJ2-7; D not certain. Germline loops: CDR1 MNHNS, CDR2 SASEGT. Trimming pared 4 bases from V and 2 bases from J, leaving 9 bases between. CDR3 length: 13 amino acids. The CDR3 loop reads CASSVPPAYEQYF. CDR3 bases: TGTGCCAGCAGTGTCCCCCCCGCCTACGAGCAGTACTTC.

CDR3 bases: TGCGCCAGCAGCACTGGGGTACCGGGGACTGAAGCTTTCTTT. As protein: CASSTGVPGTEAFF. The J gene is TRBJ1-1, the V gene TRBV10-1; no firm D call. Germline values: CDR1 WNHNN, CDR2 SYGVQD (reference sequence). The length of the CDR3 is 14 residues. The germline V and J ends were trimmed by 6 bases and 5 bases, with 16 bases remaining between them.

CDR3 nucleotide sequence: TGCGCCAGCAGCCACGACGGGACAGGCAATCAGCCCCAGCATTTT. Encoded protein: CASSHDGTGNQPQHF. The V and J genes are TRBV4-1 and TRBJ1-5; the match to TRBD1 covers 7 bases. V trimming: 3 bases; J trimming: 2 bases; junction bases outside the gene matches: 4. The CDR3 sequence is 15 residues long. Germline CDR1 reads MGHRA; CDR2 reads YSYEKL.

Notes on this clonotype: At one end the junction does not follow the germline gene, possibly because of a read error. V gene TRBV7-2 combines with J gene TRBJ2-3; D is perhaps TRBD2 (5 bases). There are 14 residues in the CDR3. Germline V CDR1 and CDR2: SGHTA, FQGNSA. CDR3 region: CASGLALGTDTQYF. In DNA, the CDR3 is TGTGCCAGCGGCTTAGCGCTTGGGACAGATACGCAGTATTTT.

There are many counts of this clonotype. The chain has TRBV7-3 and TRBJ2-7; TRBD1 agrees at 9 bases. The V and J ends lost 5 bases and 6 bases, in that order; junction bases with no gene match: 8. CDR1 is SGHTA and CDR2 is FQGTGA in the germline V gene. The CDR3 length is 14 residues. The CDR3 here is CASSPQGAYGEQYF. CDR3 in DNA: TGTGCCAGCAGCCCACAGGGGGCATATGGCGAGCAGTACTTC.

This clonotype has ten or more counts. This rearrangement joins TRBV27 to TRBJ1-2; D perhaps matches TRBD1 (5 bases). Germline V gene data show CDR1 as MNHEY and CDR2 as SMNVEV (reference sequence). Trimming left V 4 bases short and J 3 bases short, with 12 bases between. There are 14 residues in the CDR3. As DNA, the CDR3 is TGTGCCAGCAGTTCCATACTAGGGGACTATGGCTACACCTTC. Protein sequence: CASSSILGDYGYTF.

CDR3 DNA: TGTGCCACCAGTGATCACTCCGCCGTCCTCAATGAGCAGTTCTTC. Its translation is CATSDHSAVLNEQFF. V and J are TRBV24-1 and TRBJ2-1, with no clear D. The CDR3 extends over 15 amino acids. Germline CDR1 is KGHDR and CDR2 is SFDVKD. V was shortened by 3 bases and J by 6 bases, with 14 bases between the two germline ends.

The chain's CDR3 is CASSLYPSPTGVPTYEQYF. The CDR3 nucleotides are TGTGCCAGCAGCTTATACCCCAGCCCGACAGGCGTCCCAACCTACGAGCAGTACTTC. This rearrangement joins TRBV7-9 to TRBJ2-7; maybe TRBD1 (6 bases). The CDR3 sequence is 19 residues long. Per germline, CDR1 SEHNR and CDR2 FQNEAQ (reference sequence). V gave up 2 bases and J gave up 2 bases, with 25 bases separating them.

The chain employs TRBV14 and TRBJ1-1, with D possibly TRBD1 on 6 matching bases. The CDR3 is 13 residues long. Per germline, CDR1 SGHDN and CDR2 FVKESK. Trimming shortened V by 3 bases and J by 6 bases, and 11 bases separated the two germline ends. Written as DNA, the CDR3 is TGTGCCAGCAGCCAGGGGGCTAGTCCTGAAGCTTTCTTT. It yields the protein CASSQGASPEAFF.

The chain couples TRBV4-2 to TRBJ1-4, with a tentative D call TRBD1 (5 bases). The germline V and J ends were trimmed by 11 bases and 11 bases, with 21 bases remaining between them. Germline V gene sequence: CDR1 LGHNA, CDR2 YNFKEQ. The CDR3 spans 13 residues. The CDR3 sequence is CAVQTGPLRKLFF. DNA for the CDR3: TGTGCCGTTCAAACAGGACCCTTGAGGAAACTGTTTTTT.

Points on this clonotype: A read error likely explains this, since a far larger clone differs by one base. The rearrangement joins TRBV10-3 to TRBJ2-7; 14 bases agree with TRBD2. Trimming cost V 5 bases and J 3 bases; bases outside gene matches: 6. The germline V gene has CDR1 ENHRY and CDR2 SYGVKD. The CDR3 is made up of 16 amino acids. CDR3 region: CAISLGLAGGSYEQYF. The CDR3 nucleotides are TGTGCCATCAGTCTAGGACTAGCGGGAGGAAGCTACGAGCAGTACTTC.

The V gene is TRBV28, the J gene TRBJ2-5, with D perhaps TRBD2 (5 bases). V was shortened by 2 bases and J by 4 bases, with 11 bases between the two germline ends. Looked up from germline, CDR1 is MDHEN and CDR2 is SYDVKM. The CDR3 spans 14 residues. The CDR3 spells CASSLRGKVETQYF. In nucleotides, the CDR3 is TGTGCCAGCAGTTTACGGGGAAAGGTAGAGACCCAGTACTTC.

The rearrangement links TRBV9 to TRBJ2-1, with 15 bases fitting TRBD2. In germline, CDR1 is SGDLS, CDR2 YYNGEE. V lost 4 bases and J lost 0; bases outside the gene matches: 8. This CDR3 is built from 19 residues. This chain's CDR3 is CASSYGLAGGPSSYNEQFF. CDR3 bases: TGTGCCAGCAGCTACGGACTAGCGGGAGGGCCAAGCTCCTACAATGAGCAGTTCTTC.

This clonotype was recorded a few times. The chain links TRBV6-2 or TRBV6-3 to TRBJ2-7, with 8 bases identical to TRBD2. Germline-derived CDR1 and CDR2 are MNHEY and SVGEGT. V gave up 6 bases and J gave up 3 bases; unmatched junction bases: 10. The CDR3 totals 15 residues. In nucleotides, the CDR3 is TGTGCCAGCAGCCCGGTGGTAGCGGGATACTACGAGCAGTACTTC. This encodes CASSPVVAGYYEQYF.